These 18 T cell receptor beta chains were sequenced from one sample in a study of cytomegalovirus exposure and HLA in healthy donors. The primer mix had 60 Vbeta and 13 Jbeta primers. Repertoires were generated with immunoSEQ multiplex PCR, while TCRdb's copy carries only in-frame clones and drops some. The sample holds 83,000 or so clones, 70% to 80% seen once. Sequences were obtained from PBMCs. These receptor sequences come from a woman aged 40 to 49 in good health and CMV-seropositive.

V and J are TRBV18 and TRBJ2-3; weak D call: TRBD1 (6 bases). The V end was cut by 2 bases, the J end by 0 bases, with 12 bases between. The V gene's germline CDR1 is KGHSH and CDR2 LQKENI. The CDR3 length is 16 residues. The DNA of the CDR3 is TGTGCCAGCTCACCAACAGGGATGGGAAGCACAGATACGCAGTATTTT. This translates into CASSPTGMGSTDTQYF.

The chain uses TRBV18 and TRBJ1-4; tentative D call: TRBD1 (6 bases). CDR3 length equals 15 residues. The germline V gene has CDR1 KGHSH and CDR2 LQKENI. Trimming took off 1 base at V and 8 bases at J, with 14 bases between the two ends. For the CDR3, the DNA is TGTGCCAGCTCACCACTGGGACAATCAAGCGAAAAACTGTTTTTT. Translated, it gives CASSPLGQSSEKLFF.

The rearrangement links TRBV6-5 to TRBJ1-4; D ambiguous. Germline-derived CDR1 and CDR2 are MNHEY and SVGAGI. V gave up 6 bases and J gave up 5 bases, with 7 bases separating them. The CDR3 spans 12 residues. The CDR3 spells CASRGGNEKLFF. In DNA form, the CDR3 reads TGTGCCAGCAGGGGAGGGAATGAAAAACTGTTTTTT.

The V call is TRBV15, the J call TRBJ2-5; the D gene is possibly TRBD1 (6 bases). Trimming took off 0 bases at V and 0 bases at J, with 11 bases between the two ends. The CDR3 runs to 16 residues. Germline CDR1 LNHNV, CDR2 YYDKDF (reference sequence). CDR3 in DNA: TGTGCCACCAGCAGAGACCTAGGACAGTACCAAGAGACCCAGTACTTC. Protein sequence: CATSRDLGQYQETQYF. Using reference TRBV15 and TRBJ2-5 for the parts outside the CDR3, the full variable domain is DAMVIQNPRYQVTQFGKPVTLSCSQTLNHNVMYWYQQKSSQAPKLLFHYYDKDFNNEADTPDNFQSRRPNTSFCFLDIRSPGLGDTAMYLCATSRDLGQYQETQYFGPGTRLLVL.

The rearrangement uses TRBV19 and TRBJ2-3; 8 nucleotides line up with TRBD2. Germline V lookup: CDR1 LNHDA, CDR2 SQIVND (reference sequence). This CDR3 region has 15 residues. V shed 7 bases and J 5 bases; nucleotides not matched to a gene: 11. The CDR3 here is CASTLGRGVGDTQYF. CDR3 in DNA: TGTGCCAGTACCCTCGGGCGGGGGGTAGGAGATACGCAGTATTTT.

The J gene is TRBJ2-7, the V gene TRBV20-1; D unresolved. The CDR3 runs to 11 residues. Trimming took 1 base from V and 7 from J, leaving 8 bases between them. Germline V gives CDR1 DFQATT, CDR2 SNEGSKA (reference sequence). The CDR3 sequence: CSARAYLEQYF. The CDR3 nucleotides are TGCAGTGCTAGAGCCTACTTAGAGCAGTACTTC.

V is TRBV6-4 and J is TRBJ1-2; a possible D gene is TRBD1 (6 bases). V was trimmed by 0 bases and J by 8 bases, leaving 22 bases between them. The CDR3 covers 17 residues. Germline loops: CDR1 MRHNA, CDR2 SNTAGT. The CDR3 DNA is TGTGCCAGCAGTGACTCGATAAATCGGGGGGCGCTCGGAGGCTACACCTTC. It specifies CASSDSINRGALGGYTF.

In its sample, this clone was seen a few times. The V gene is TRBV19, the J gene TRBJ2-5; a possible D gene is TRBD2 (6 bases). V was trimmed by 11 bases and J by 0 bases, leaving 13 bases between them. Germline V gives CDR1 LNHDA, CDR2 SQIVND (reference sequence). The length of the CDR3 is 13 residues. CDR3 nucleotides: TGTGCCTCGGGGAGGACCCACCAAGAGACCCAGTACTTC. Its translation: CASGRTHQETQYF. The whole variable domain, filled in from reference TRBV19 and TRBJ2-5, reads DGGITQSPKYLFRKEGQNVTLSCEQNLNHDAMYWYRQDPGQGLRLIYYSQIVNDFQKGDIAEGYSVSREKKESFPLTVTSAQKNPTAFYLCASGRTHQETQYFGPGTRLLVL.

V usage is TRBV19 and J usage is TRBJ1-2; maybe TRBD1 (6 bases). Germline CDR1 reads LNHDA; CDR2 reads SQIVND (reference sequence). V shed 4 bases and J shed 8 bases, with 17 bases lying between them. CDR3 length: 14 amino acids. The DNA of the CDR3 is TGTGCCAGTAGTACCTTCGCAGGGGCGCACGGCTACACCTTC. Protein: CASSTFAGAHGYTF.

This sequence joins TRBV7-3 and TRBJ1-1; no definite D call. This CDR3 comprises 14 residues. Trimming stripped 3 bases from V and 5 bases from J, with 13 bases between. From germline, CDR1 is SGHTA and CDR2 FQGTGA. CDR3 sequence: CASSFDGRGTEAFF. CDR3 DNA sequence: TGTGCCAGCAGCTTCGACGGCCGCGGAACTGAAGCTTTCTTT.

This chain connects TRBV19 to TRBJ2-7; 10 bases map to TRBD2. CDR1 and CDR2 (germline): LNHDA, SQIVND (reference sequence). The CDR3 runs 15 residues. With 3 bases clipped from V and 3 bases from J, the junction kept 5 bases outside the gene matches. CDR3 amino acids: CASSIISGGFYEQYF. The DNA for the CDR3 is TGTGCCAGTAGTATCATTAGCGGGGGGTTCTACGAGCAGTACTTC.

The chain joins TRBV30 to TRBJ1-2; TRBD1 matches 11 bases. This CDR3 comprises 12 residues. Germline CDR1 GTSNPN, CDR2 SVGIG (reference sequence). Losses at the gene ends were 5 bases for V and 8 bases for J; bases not matched to a gene: 4. The CDR3 loop reads CAWGQGAKGYTF. For the CDR3, the DNA is TGTGCCTGGGGACAGGGGGCAAAGGGCTACACCTTC.

J is TRBJ1-1 and V is TRBV4-1; a possible D gene is TRBD1 (5 bases). The CDR3 has 14 amino acids. The V gene's germline CDR1 is MGHRA and CDR2 YSYEKL. V lost 1 base, J lost 4 bases, and 10 bases lay in between. CDR3 in DNA: TGCGCCAGCAGCCAAGGGACACTCCTCACTGAAGCTTTCTTT. This gives the protein CASSQGTLLTEAFF.

This clone has only one observation. The V call is TRBV11-3, the J call TRBJ2-1, with TRBD2 matching 13 bases. The CDR3 contains 16 residues. Germline V gives CDR1 SGHNT, CDR2 YENEEA. Trimming cost V 5 bases and J 7 bases; bases outside gene matches: 8. The CDR3 sequence is CASSTGLAGVWNEQFF. The CDR3 DNA reads as TGTGCCAGCAGCACTGGACTAGCGGGAGTATGGAATGAGCAGTTCTTC. The whole variable domain, filled in from reference TRBV11-3 and TRBJ2-1, reads EAGVVQSPRYKIIEKKQPVAFWCNPISGHNTLYWYLQNLGQGPELLIRYENEEAVDDSQLPKDRFSAERLKGVDSTLKIQPAELGDSAVYLCASSTGLAGVWNEQFFGPGTRLTVL.

A few counts support this clone. The CDR3: CASSSQGGSYNEQFF. CDR3 nucleotide sequence: TGTGCCAGCAGCTCACAGGGTGGTTCCTACAATGAGCAGTTCTTC. This chain links TRBV7-3 with TRBJ2-1; a weak D match, TRBD1 (6 bases). V shed 4 bases and J shed 1 base, with 11 bases lying between them. The CDR3 has 15 amino acids. Germline CDR1 reads SGHTA; CDR2 reads FQGTGA.

The rearrangement links TRBV9 to TRBJ1-5; tentative D call: TRBD1 (5 bases). Germline CDR1 and CDR2: SGDLS and YYNGEE. The CDR3 runs to 15 residues. The V end was cut by 1 base, the J end by 7 bases, with 15 bases between. This chain's CDR3 is CASSVSTLEGQPQHF. Here the CDR3 DNA reads TGTGCCAGCAGCGTATCGACCCTGGAGGGGCAGCCCCAGCATTTT.

This clone was counted only a few times. The chain recombines TRBV5-1 with TRBJ2-7; 11 bases line up with TRBD1. The CDR3 is 14 residues long. The V gene's germline CDR1 is SGHRS and CDR2 YFSETQ. Germline trimming cut 3 bases from V and 3 bases from J; bases unmatched to any gene: 2. The chain's CDR3 is CASSSDRGLYEQYF. For the CDR3, the DNA is TGCGCCAGCAGCTCGGACAGGGGGCTCTACGAGCAGTACTTC.

The rearrangement uses TRBV18 and TRBJ2-3, with 9 bases lining up with TRBD1. Germline values: CDR1 KGHSH, CDR2 LQKENI. This CDR3 comprises 16 residues. V lost 5 bases, J lost 6 bases, and 12 bases stayed unmatched. This CDR3 is CASSASGTGKWDTQYF. The CDR3 region has the DNA TGTGCCAGCTCAGCCTCCGGGACAGGGAAATGGGATACGCAGTATTTT.